Below, one TCR beta chain is given with its context. What it binds is unknown. Libraries were prepared by immunoSEQ multiplex PCR; TCRdb keeps only in-frame clonotypes and omits some of them. The sample has roughly 120,000 clones; over 85% are singletons. This entry is derived from a study of graft-versus-host responses after intestinal transplantation. The length of the CDR3 is 13 residues. CDR1 is SQVTM and CDR2 is ANQGSEA in the germline V gene. The germline V and J ends were trimmed by 7 bases and 2 bases, with 15 bases remaining between them. The source material was unstimulated CD4+ T cells sorted from spleen or lymph node cells, sampled before intestinal transplant. The clonotype was recovered from a human donor who received an intestinal transplant. V is TRBV29-1 and J is TRBJ2-7; D possibly uses TRBD1 or TRBD2 (5 bases each). CDR3 protein: CSARRGGTYEQYF. In DNA form, the CDR3 reads TGCAGCGCCCGTCGGGGCGGAACCTACGAGCAGTACTTC.